Shown below are 32 T cell receptor beta chains from a single sample sequenced in a study of blood T cell repertoires in COVID-19. Sequencing was performed with immunoSEQ multiplex PCR; in TCRdb, only in-frame clones are kept and a portion is missing. The repertoire holds about 21,000 clones, just over 90% seen once, with approximately 4% in the top ten. The sequencing input was peripheral blood. These receptor sequences come from a woman aged 45-65 years with active COVID-19.

This clone occurred once. The DNA of the CDR3 is TGTGCCAGCAGCGTAGCTCCCGGGTCCGAAGCCTACGAGCAGTACTTC. This gives the protein CASSVAPGSEAYEQYF. The rearrangement links TRBV9 to TRBJ2-7; D is unclear. From germline, CDR1 is SGDLS and CDR2 YYNGEE. The V and J ends lost 0 bases and 2 bases respectively, with 15 bases between them. The CDR3 contains 16 residues.

The CDR3 sequence: CASSSLRESTDTQYF. The CDR3 DNA sequence: TGTGCCAGTAGTTCCTTGCGGGAGAGCACAGATACGCAGTATTTT. The chain employs TRBV19 and TRBJ2-3; 7 bases map to TRBD2. Per the germline V gene, CDR1 is LNHDA and CDR2 is SQIVND (reference sequence). The CDR3 sequence is 15 residues long. V lost 5 bases and J lost 0; bases outside the gene matches: 5.

The V call is TRBV11-3, the J call TRBJ2-1, with TRBD2 identical over 12 bases. This CDR3 has 14 amino acids. From germline, CDR1 is SGHNT and CDR2 YENEEA. V lost 5 bases, J lost 10 bases, and 6 bases stayed unmatched. The CDR3 nucleotides read TGTGCCAGCAGCCTCGGGACTAGCGGGTTGGAGCAGTTCTTC. Translation: CASSLGTSGLEQFF.

This clone came up once. The V gene is TRBV19, the J gene TRBJ2-4; 10 positions agree with TRBD1. The CDR3 totals 14 residues. Trimming took 9 bases from V and 8 from J; bases not matched to a gene: 10. Per germline, CDR1 LNHDA and CDR2 SQIVND (reference sequence). The CDR3 nucleotides are TGTGCCAGCGCCGGTTCTGGACAGGGGGACATTCAGTACTTC. This gives the protein CASAGSGQGDIQYF.

V gene TRBV6-5 combines with J gene TRBJ1-2; D uncertain. Trimming left V 9 bases short and J 0 bases short, with 8 bases between. Germline loops: CDR1 MNHEY, CDR2 SVGAGI. The CDR3 runs 12 residues. Written as DNA, the CDR3 is TGTGCCAGTACAGAGTCTAACTATGGCTACACCTTC. It specifies CASTESNYGYTF.

The V and J genes are TRBV11-2 and TRBJ2-2; 9 bases match TRBD2. V shed 2 bases, J shed 1 base, and the junction held 2 bases outside the gene matches. The CDR3 runs to 16 residues. Germline V CDR1 and CDR2: SGHAT, FQNNGV. This CDR3 reads CASSLPSGVNTGELFF. DNA for the CDR3: TGTGCCAGCAGCTTACCTAGCGGGGTGAACACCGGGGAGCTGTTTTTT. The variable domain in full, completed from reference TRBV11-2 and TRBJ2-2, reads EAGVAQSPRYKIIEKRQSVAFWCNPISGHATLYWYQQILGQGPKLLIQFQNNGVVDDSQLPKDRFSAERLKGVDSTLKIQPAKLEDSAVYLCASSLPSGVNTGELFFGEGSRLTVL.

The chain carries TRBV30 and TRBJ2-7, with 9 bases aligning to TRBD2. The CDR3 extends over 15 amino acids. V lost 1 base to trimming and J lost 2 bases; unmatched junction nucleotides: 6. Germline V lookup: CDR1 GTSNPN, CDR2 SVGIG (reference sequence). The CDR3 sequence is CAWSDQGGRAYEQYF. CDR3 in DNA: TGTGCCTGGAGTGATCAGGGCGGGAGGGCCTACGAGCAGTACTTC.

The chain links TRBV6-5 to TRBJ2-7; 10 positions match TRBD2. The CDR3 covers 14 residues. Germline CDR1 is MNHEY and CDR2 is SVGAGI. V dropped 8 bases and J dropped 7; count of bases not matched to a gene: 11. The CDR3 region is CASRPSGGSREQYF. In nucleotides, the CDR3 is TGTGCCAGCCGTCCTAGCGGGGGTTCGCGTGAGCAGTACTTC.

The V call is TRBV9, the J call TRBJ2-2; 7 bases fit TRBD1. CDR1 and CDR2 (germline): SGDLS, YYNGEE. The V segment lost 3 bases and the J segment 5 bases; nucleotides outside the gene matches: 4. This CDR3 region has 14 residues. The CDR3: CASSGQGRTGELFF. CDR3 coding DNA: TGTGCCAGCAGCGGACAGGGTAGGACCGGGGAGCTGTTTTTT.

This clone has only one observation. The chain recombines TRBV6-6 with TRBJ2-3; 7 nucleotides match TRBD2. Germline V gene data show CDR1 as MNHNY and CDR2 as SVGAGI (reference sequence). Trimming removed 2 bases from V and 2 bases from J; junction bases left unmatched: 7. The CDR3 spans 16 residues. CDR3 DNA sequence: TGTGCCAGCAGTTACCAAATTGGGAGGGACACAGATACGCAGTATTTT. Protein product: CASSYQIGRDTDTQYF.

The rearrangement uses TRBV4-2 and TRBJ2-7; tentative D call: TRBD1 (5 bases). The germline V and J ends were trimmed by 4 bases and 0 bases, with 7 bases remaining between them. The CDR3 consists of 13 residues. Germline CDR1 is LGHNA and CDR2 is YNFKEQ. CDR3 nucleotide sequence: TGTGCCAGCAGCCGGACAAACTCCTACGAGCAGTACTTC. It specifies CASSRTNSYEQYF.

The CDR3: CASSLERTSDTQYF. In DNA, the CDR3 is TGCGCCAGCAGCCTGGAGCGGACCTCGGATACGCAGTATTTT. The rearrangement joins TRBV5-1 to TRBJ2-3, with a possible D match to TRBD2 (5 bases). Germline CDR1 is SGHRS and CDR2 is YFSETQ. Trimming left V 4 bases short and J 6 bases short, with 15 bases between. There are 14 residues in the CDR3.

CDR3 in DNA: TGTGCCAGCAGTGATTGGACAGGATCCTATGGCTACACCTTC. This encodes CASSDWTGSYGYTF. The V gene is TRBV2, the J gene TRBJ1-2, with 7 bases aligning to TRBD1. The CDR3 length is 14 residues. The junction had 5 bases not matched to a gene; V was cut back by 3 bases and J by 4 bases. Per germline, CDR1 SNHLY and CDR2 FYNNEI.

This clone was counted a single time. This rearrangement joins TRBV6-1 to TRBJ2-1; no clear D gene. The CDR3 contains 13 residues. V was cut by 1 base and J by 7 bases, with 8 bases left in between. From germline, CDR1 is MNHNS and CDR2 SASEGT. CDR3 in DNA: TGTGCCAGCAGTGAAGGGCTTGTAAATGAGCAGTTCTTC. Its translation: CASSEGLVNEQFF.

This chain joins TRBV2 and TRBJ2-1; tentative D call: TRBD2 (6 bases). Germline CDR1 reads SNHLY; CDR2 reads FYNNEI. Between the trimmed V and J ends, which lost 3 bases and 7 bases, there was a span of 10 bases. The CDR3 spans 13 residues. The CDR3 sequence: CASSDRLGNEQFF. DNA of the CDR3: TGTGCCAGCAGTGACCGACTAGGTAATGAGCAGTTCTTC.

The sample holds a few counts of this clone. This chain connects TRBV19 to TRBJ1-2, with D hard to call. The germline CDR1 and CDR2 sequences are LNHDA and SQIVND (reference sequence). This CDR3 is 11 amino acids long. Between the trimmed V and J ends, which lost 6 bases and 7 bases, there was a span of 9 bases. This CDR3 reads CASRRSSGYTF. The DNA for the CDR3 is TGTGCCAGTAGACGGAGCTCTGGCTACACCTTC.

The V and J genes are TRBV6-1 and TRBJ2-3; 10 nucleotides agree with TRBD2. The CDR3 totals 16 residues. Germline V gene lookup returns CDR1 MNHNS and CDR2 SASEGT. With V trimmed by 1 base and J by 5 bases, 6 bases remained unmatched. The CDR3 loop reads CASSEDKREGVDTQYF. The CDR3 DNA follows: TGTGCCAGCAGTGAAGATAAGCGGGAGGGAGTAGATACGCAGTATTTT.

The V call is TRBV5-1, the J call TRBJ2-5; D may be TRBD2 (5 bases). V gave up 4 bases and J gave up 4 bases, with 11 bases separating them. The germline V gene has CDR1 SGHRS and CDR2 YFSETQ. The CDR3 covers 13 residues. The CDR3 loop reads CASSPGSGETQYF. The CDR3 region has the DNA TGCGCCAGCAGCCCGGGCAGCGGAGAGACCCAGTACTTC.

J is TRBJ1-2 and V is TRBV5-6, with 8 nucleotides matching TRBD1. With 5 bases clipped from V and 0 bases from J, the junction kept 12 bases outside the gene matches. The CDR3 totals 17 residues. Germline CDR1 reads SGHDT; CDR2 reads YYEEEE. The CDR3 DNA sequence: TGTGCCAGCAGTTGGACCGGGACAGGTACAGCTAACTATGGCTACACCTTC. Amino acids: CASSWTGTGTANYGYTF.

This chain links TRBV29-1 with TRBJ2-7, with 12 bases that match TRBD2. The CDR3 is made up of 15 amino acids. From germline, CDR1 is SQVTM and CDR2 ANQGSEA. Losses at the gene ends were 6 bases for V and 3 bases for J; bases not matched to a gene: 9. CDR3 DNA sequence: TGCAGCGTACCCGGGACTAGCGGGCCGGACTACGAGCAGTACTTC. Translation: CSVPGTSGPDYEQYF.

In its sample, this clone was seen once. The genes are TRBV5-4 and TRBJ2-1, with 7 bases identical to TRBD1. The CDR3 length is 15 residues. J lost 6 bases, V lost 0 bases, and 6 bases had no gene match. The germline gives CDR1 SGHNT, CDR2 YYREEE (reference sequence). CDR3 nucleotide sequence: TGTGCCAGCAGCTTGGACAGGGGCTTAACCAATGAGCAGTTCTTC. Translation: CASSLDRGLTNEQFF.

The chain employs TRBV7-3 and TRBJ2-3; D remains unclear. The germline gives CDR1 SGHTA, CDR2 FQGTGA. V lost 1 base and J lost 2, with 7 bases in between. The CDR3 spans 14 residues. The CDR3 DNA reads TGTGCCAGCAGCTTAAGGCTAGACACAGATACGCAGTATTTT. Encoded protein: CASSLRLDTDTQYF. The full variable domain, its missing parts supplied by reference TRBV7-3 and TRBJ2-3, is GAGVSQTPSNKVTEKGKYVELRCDPISGHTALYWYRQSLGQGPEFLIYFQGTGAADDSGLPNDRFFAVRPEGSVSTLKIQRTERGDSAVYLCASSLRLDTDTQYFGPGTRLTVL.

The chain combines TRBV6-5 with TRBJ1-2; tentative D call: TRBD1 (5 bases). The CDR3 totals 11 residues. V lost 6 bases and J lost 4, with 6 bases in between. Germline V gene lookup returns CDR1 MNHEY and CDR2 SVGAGI. Written as DNA, the CDR3 is TGTGCCAGCAGACAGGCCTATGGCTACACCTTC. It yields the protein CASRQAYGYTF.

This CDR3 is CASSARGNTIYF. For the CDR3, the DNA is TGCGCCAGCAGCGCGCGGGGAAACACCATATATTTT. The chain has TRBV10-1 and TRBJ1-3; no clear D gene. CDR1 is WNHNN, CDR2 SYGVQD, per germline (reference sequence). V was trimmed by 6 bases and J by 4 bases, leaving 7 bases between them. The CDR3 totals 12 residues.

This chain links TRBV6-1 with TRBJ2-1; 11 nucleotides line up with TRBD2. The V and J ends lost 4 bases and 3 bases, in that order; junction bases with no gene match: 8. The germline gives CDR1 MNHNS, CDR2 SASEGT. The CDR3 runs 17 residues. The DNA of the CDR3 is TGTGCCAGCAGTGTACAACCGGGACTAGCGGTCTACAATGAGCAGTTCTTC. Translation: CASSVQPGLAVYNEQFF.

The rearrangement joins TRBV7-3 to TRBJ2-5, with 10 bases aligning to TRBD2. Trimming at V came to 2 bases and at J to 4 bases, leaving 7 bases not matched to a gene. CDR1 and CDR2 (germline): SGHTA, FQGTGA. The CDR3 is made up of 16 amino acids. The CDR3 loop reads CASSLGLAGVGETQYF. CDR3 coding DNA: TGTGCCAGCAGCTTAGGGCTAGCGGGAGTCGGAGAGACCCAGTACTTC.

The chain links TRBV11-1 to TRBJ2-1; D perhaps matches TRBD2 (6 bases). The CDR3 extends over 15 amino acids. Germline V gene lookup returns CDR1 SGHAT and CDR2 FQDESV (reference sequence). V was cut by 1 base and J by 4 bases, with 11 bases left in between. The CDR3 protein is CASSLVQRVYNEQFF. The CDR3, as DNA: TGTGCCAGCAGCTTAGTCCAGCGGGTGTACAATGAGCAGTTCTTC. Supplemented by reference TRBV11-1 and TRBJ2-1, the full variable domain reads EAEVAQSPRYKITEKSQAVAFWCDPISGHATLYWYRQILGQGPELLVQFQDESVVDDSQLPKDRFSAERLKGVDSTLKIQPAELGDSAMYLCASSLVQRVYNEQFFGPGTRLTVL.

V is TRBV5-4 and J is TRBJ1-4, with 8 bases matching TRBD1. With 5 bases clipped from V and 3 bases from J, the junction kept 6 bases outside the gene matches. The CDR3 is 15 amino acids. Germline loops: CDR1 SGHNT, CDR2 YYREEE (reference sequence). This CDR3 is CASSSTGGANEKLFF. CDR3 DNA: TGTGCCAGCAGTTCCACAGGGGGAGCTAATGAAAAACTGTTTTTT.

The chain couples TRBV27 to TRBJ2-1; TRBD2 aligns across 10 bases. There are 15 residues in the CDR3. Germline V lookup: CDR1 MNHEY, CDR2 SMNVEV (reference sequence). After removal of 5 bases from V and 4 bases from J, the junction contained 5 bases not matched to a gene. The CDR3 DNA sequence: TGTGCCAGCAGTCAGCGGGGGGGGGTTTACAATGAGCAGTTCTTC. Its translation is CASSQRGGVYNEQFF.

The chain couples TRBV30 to TRBJ1-1; D may be TRBD1 (5 bases). The CDR3 has 14 residues. Trimming took 3 bases from V and 4 from J, leaving 15 bases between them. Looked up from germline, CDR1 is GTSNPN and CDR2 is SVGIG (reference sequence). The CDR3 region is CAWSPKGRFTEAFF. In DNA form, the CDR3 reads TGTGCCTGGAGCCCCAAGGGGCGATTCACTGAAGCTTTCTTT.

The chain has TRBV14 and TRBJ2-1; 8 nucleotides match TRBD2. The V gene's germline CDR1 is SGHDN and CDR2 FVKESK. There are 18 residues in the CDR3. Germline trimming cut 3 bases from V and 4 bases from J; bases unmatched to any gene: 14. DNA for the CDR3: TGTGCCAGCAGCCATCTCCCTGGGGCGGGAGGCCGATACAATGAGCAGTTCTTC. Protein product: CASSHLPGAGGRYNEQFF.

The chain recombines TRBV5-4 with TRBJ2-1, with D possibly matching TRBD2 (5 bases). Germline CDR1 SGHNT, CDR2 YYREEE (reference sequence). The V end lost 0 bases, the J end lost 6 bases, and 16 bases lay between the germline ends. This CDR3 is 16 amino acids long. The CDR3 DNA follows: TGTGCCAGCAGCTTGGGGGCCGGGATCGCGATCAATGAGCAGTTCTTC. Its translation is CASSLGAGIAINEQFF.